The TCR beta chain under discussion was sequenced for a study of T cell repertoires in cytomegalovirus infection. Study information: A matching HLA type, together with CMV infection, was signaled by public TCR beta signatures. Study-wide results and limits: Ex vivo, HLA-C-restricted CMV-specific TCR beta clonotypes prevailed over the rest of the response. Based on cumulative public TCR beta family frequency, carriers of CMV plus the relevant HLA were identified.

TCRdb re-derived calls from the reads in MiXCR, one entry per CDR3 protein. The sample shows roughly 68,000 distinct CDR3 sequences, 20% to 25% of them seen only once. Trimming left V 0 bases short and J 0 bases short, with 14 bases between. This CDR3 spans 17 amino acids. Germline values: CDR1 MGHRA, CDR2 YSYEKL. This clonotype was counted only a few times. Its antigen is unidentified. V is TRBV4-1 and J is TRBJ1-2, with D perhaps TRBD1 (6 bases). This sequence was found in a human donor in good health (CMV status not recorded). Some clones in this sample may be carry-over from other donors' samples. The sequencing input was PBMCs, sequenced either directly or after in vitro stimulation (not recorded which). The CDR3 sequence: CASSQDRGLLSNYGYTF. The CDR3 DNA sequence: TGCGCCAGCAGCCAAGACAGGGGCCTCCTCTCTAACTATGGCTACACCTTC.